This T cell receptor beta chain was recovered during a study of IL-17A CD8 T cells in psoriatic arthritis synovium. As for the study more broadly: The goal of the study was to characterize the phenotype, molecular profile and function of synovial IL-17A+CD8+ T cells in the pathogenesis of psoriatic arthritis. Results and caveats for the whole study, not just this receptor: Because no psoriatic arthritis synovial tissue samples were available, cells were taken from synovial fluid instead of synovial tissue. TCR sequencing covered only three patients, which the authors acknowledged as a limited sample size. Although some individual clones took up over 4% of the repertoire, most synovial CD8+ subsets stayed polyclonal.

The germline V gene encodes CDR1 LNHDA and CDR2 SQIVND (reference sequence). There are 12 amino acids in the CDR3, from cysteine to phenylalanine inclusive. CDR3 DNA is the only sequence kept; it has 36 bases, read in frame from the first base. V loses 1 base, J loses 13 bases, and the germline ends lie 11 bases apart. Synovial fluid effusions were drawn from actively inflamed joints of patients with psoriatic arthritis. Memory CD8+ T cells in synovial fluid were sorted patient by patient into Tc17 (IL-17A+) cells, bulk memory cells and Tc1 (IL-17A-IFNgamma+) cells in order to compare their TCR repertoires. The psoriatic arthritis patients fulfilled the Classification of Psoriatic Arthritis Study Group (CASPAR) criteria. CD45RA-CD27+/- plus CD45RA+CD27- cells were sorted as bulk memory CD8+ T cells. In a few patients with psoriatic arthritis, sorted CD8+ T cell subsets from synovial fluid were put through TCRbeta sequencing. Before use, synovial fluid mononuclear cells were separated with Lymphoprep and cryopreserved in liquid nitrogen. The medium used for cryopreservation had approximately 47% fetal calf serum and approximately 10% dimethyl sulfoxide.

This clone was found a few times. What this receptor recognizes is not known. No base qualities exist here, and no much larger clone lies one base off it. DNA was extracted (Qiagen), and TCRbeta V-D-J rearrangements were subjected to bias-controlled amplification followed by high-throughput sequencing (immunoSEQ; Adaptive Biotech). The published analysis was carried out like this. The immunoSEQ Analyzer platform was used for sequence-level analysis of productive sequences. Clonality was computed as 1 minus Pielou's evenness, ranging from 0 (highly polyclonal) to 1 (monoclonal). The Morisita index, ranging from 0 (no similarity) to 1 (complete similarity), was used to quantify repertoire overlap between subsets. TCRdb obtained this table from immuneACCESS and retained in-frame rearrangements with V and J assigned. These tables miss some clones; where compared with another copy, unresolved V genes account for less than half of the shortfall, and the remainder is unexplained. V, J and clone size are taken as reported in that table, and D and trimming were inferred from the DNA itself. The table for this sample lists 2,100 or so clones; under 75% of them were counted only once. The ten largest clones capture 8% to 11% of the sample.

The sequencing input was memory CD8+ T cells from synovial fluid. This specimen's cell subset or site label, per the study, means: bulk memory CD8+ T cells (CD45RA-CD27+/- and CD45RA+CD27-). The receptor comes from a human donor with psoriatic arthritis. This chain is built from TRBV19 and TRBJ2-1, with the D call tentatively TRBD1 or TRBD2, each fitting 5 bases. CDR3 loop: CASSIGWDPQFF. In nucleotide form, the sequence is TGTGCCAGTAGTATAGGCTGGGACCCACAGTTCTTC.